This T cell receptor beta chain originates from a study of blood T cells in healthy people across ages. V lost 1 base and J lost 15, with 13 bases in between. This CDR3 spans 12 amino acids. Germline V lookup: CDR1 LGHDT, CDR2 YNNKEL (reference sequence). Alongside a J-beta primer mix, a sample-barcoded 5' primer served in a second PCR lasting 7 to 11 cycles. TCRdb called the 5' RACE reads again in MiXCR, with one record for every CDR3 protein. Among some 1,800,000 distinct CDR3 sequences listed, about two fifths were seen once. The sequencing input was blood. The chain uses TRBV3-1 and TRBJ2-1; D remains unclear. This TCR came from a human donor in good health. In DNA form, the CDR3 reads TGTGCCAGCAGCCAAGTTGGAAGTCTACCGTTCTTC. Its translation: CASSQVGSLPFF.